These 3 T cell receptor beta chains originate from one sample sequenced in a study of low-dose radiotherapy and immunotherapy resistance in tumors. TRAV- and TRBV-specific primers primed first-strand cDNA, covering alpha and beta chains. Over about 19 PCR cycles, TCRs were amplified from a constant-region primer and V-primer adapter. MiXCR was run by TCRdb on the reads, yielding one entry per CDR3 protein. Among tens of thousands of distinct CDR3 sequences listed, roughly 19% were seen once. Time point: before trial treatment. The sequenced sample was PBMCs, obtained before treatment. These receptors were taken from a male donor with prostate cancer.

This clonotype was seen a few times. J is TRBJ1-4 and V is TRBV20-1, with D perhaps matching TRBD1 (6 bases). The CDR3 has 15 amino acids. The germline V gene encodes CDR1 DFQATT and CDR2 SNEGSKA (reference sequence). Trimming cost V 5 bases and J 8 bases, with 21 bases left between them. The CDR3 here is CSAQTVGAPGEKLFF. In nucleotides, the CDR3 is TGCAGTGCTCAAACCGTGGGGGCTCCGGGGGAAAAACTGTTTTTT.

Many counts were recorded for this clonotype. This sequence joins TRBV20-1 and TRBJ2-7, with D perhaps TRBD1 (5 bases). Per the germline V gene, CDR1 is DFQATT and CDR2 is SNEGSKA (reference sequence). The CDR3 runs to 16 residues. The V end lost 2 bases, the J end lost 4 bases, and 21 bases lay between the germline ends. Written as DNA, the CDR3 is TGCAGTGCTAGAAACAGGAACCATGCTGTGTGGTACGAGCAGTACTTC. It specifies CSARNRNHAVWYEQYF.

This clonotype was picked up many times. The V call is TRBV20-1, the J call TRBJ2-1; 11 bases align to TRBD2. This CDR3 contains 15 residues. Per the germline V gene, CDR1 is DFQATT and CDR2 is SNEGSKA (reference sequence). The V gene end was trimmed by 5 bases and the J gene end by 4 bases; junction bases not matched to a gene: 7. For the CDR3, the DNA is TGCAGTGCTTGGGACCTAGCGGGGGGTTACAATGAGCAGTTCTTC. Translated: CSAWDLAGGYNEQFF.